One sample yielded the 13 T cell receptor beta chains listed below, sequenced in a study of blood T cell repertoires in COVID-19. Sequencing used immunoSEQ multiplex PCR; TCRdb keeps in-frame clones, though not all of them. Of about 530,000 clones in the sample, 70% to 90% were seen once. The sequencing input was peripheral blood. These TCRs come from a woman between 50 and 59 years old with COVID-19, enrolled during active disease.

CDR3 in amino acids: CASSLKTAGTF. The CDR3 DNA reads TGTGCCAGCAGCTTAAAAACAGCGGGGACCTTC. The chain employs TRBV11-2 and TRBJ1-2; D gene unclear. The germline V and J ends were trimmed by 2 bases and 14 bases, with 12 bases remaining between them. CDR3 length equals 11 residues. Germline loops: CDR1 SGHAT, CDR2 FQNNGV.

The rearrangement uses TRBV5-4 and TRBJ1-1, with 7 positions matching TRBD1. The CDR3 contains 13 residues. V dropped 0 bases and J dropped 6; count of bases not matched to a gene: 2. Germline lookup yields CDR1 SGHNT and CDR2 YYREEE (reference sequence). In nucleotides, the CDR3 is TGTGCCAGCAGCTTGGGACAGGGTGCTGAAGCTTTCTTT. Translation: CASSLGQGAEAFF.

The genes are TRBV18 and TRBJ2-7; D is uncertain. Trimming pared 0 bases from V and 1 base from J, leaving 7 bases between. The CDR3 extends over 14 amino acids. Germline-derived CDR1 and CDR2 are KGHSH and LQKENI. CDR3 sequence (DNA): TGTGCCAGCTCACCACCCCAGTCTTCCTACGAGCAGTACTTC. Its translation: CASSPPQSSYEQYF.

This clone appeared once. This chain uses TRBV14 with TRBJ1-5; 9 bases agree with TRBD1. The CDR3 runs to 14 residues. V lost 4 bases, J lost 2 bases, and 0 bases stayed unmatched. Germline CDR1 reads SGHDN; CDR2 reads FVKESK. The CDR3 spells CASSRTGGNQPQHF. CDR3 DNA sequence: TGTGCCAGCAGCCGGACAGGGGGCAATCAGCCCCAGCATTTT.

The genes are TRBV28 and TRBJ1-4; no clear D gene. The CDR3 has 15 amino acids. Germline CDR1 and CDR2: MDHEN and SYDVKM. V lost 2 bases, J lost 12 bases, and 19 bases lay in between. CDR3: CASSLDAPLNGELFF. CDR3 nucleotides: TGTGCCAGCAGTTTAGATGCGCCGCTTAACGGGGAACTGTTTTTT.

This CDR3 reads CASSDWQGEETQYF. CDR3 nucleotides: TGTGCCAGCAGTGATTGGCAGGGTGAGGAGACCCAGTACTTC. The gene calls are TRBV2 and TRBJ2-5; possible D gene TRBD1, 5 bases. Deletions cut 3 bases from V and 5 bases from J, with 13 bases between. In germline, CDR1 is SNHLY, CDR2 FYNNEI. The CDR3 totals 14 residues.

The chain uses TRBV5-5 and TRBJ1-6; unclear D gene. There are 15 residues in the CDR3. V lost 6 bases to trimming and J lost 9 bases, with 19 bases between them. Germline loops: CDR1 SGHKS, CDR2 YYEKEE (reference sequence). CDR3 loop: CASKRVEDHSSPLHF. CDR3 nucleotide sequence: TGTGCCAGCAAGAGGGTGGAGGATCACAGTTCACCCCTCCACTTT. Full variable domain (rest looked up from reference TRBV5-5 and TRBJ1-6): DAGVTQSPTHLIKTRGQQVTLRCSPISGHKSVSWYQQVLGQGPQFIFQYYEKEERGRGNFPDRFSARQFPNYSSELNVNALLLGDSALYLCASKRVEDHSSPLHFGNGTRLTVT.

The chain has TRBV29-1 and TRBJ1-1, with 7 bases that match TRBD1. V shed 7 bases and J 1 base; nucleotides not matched to a gene: 3. CDR1 and CDR2 (germline): SQVTM, ANQGSEA. The CDR3 extends over 12 amino acids. The CDR3 nucleotides read TGCAGCGGGGGGACAGCGAACACTGAAGCTTTCTTT. It is translated as CSGGTANTEAFF.

This clone was seen more than once but under ten times. The rearrangement uses TRBV19 and TRBJ2-1; a possible D gene is TRBD1 (5 bases). Germline V gene sequence: CDR1 LNHDA, CDR2 SQIVND (reference sequence). Trimming removed 5 bases from V and 8 bases from J, with 10 bases in between. This CDR3 comprises 12 residues. The CDR3 loop reads CASSSRGDEQFF. The CDR3 nucleotides read TGTGCCAGTAGTTCTAGGGGTGATGAGCAGTTCTTC. The variable domain in full, completed from reference TRBV19 and TRBJ2-1, reads DGGITQSPKYLFRKEGQNVTLSCEQNLNHDAMYWYRQDPGQGLRLIYYSQIVNDFQKGDIAEGYSVSREKKESFPLTVTSAQKNPTAFYLCASSSRGDEQFFGPGTRLTVL.

The chain has TRBV4-2 and TRBJ1-1; D remains ambiguous. This CDR3 has 15 residues. The germline CDR1 and CDR2 sequences are LGHNA and YNFKEQ. V was cut by 2 bases and J by 7 bases, with 17 bases left in between. CDR3: CASSQNEGIAGEAFF. The CDR3 nucleotides read TGTGCCAGCAGCCAAAACGAGGGTATAGCCGGTGAAGCTTTCTTT.

This chain connects TRBV4-2 to TRBJ1-2; TRBD1 matches 7 bases. Germline V lookup: CDR1 LGHNA, CDR2 YNFKEQ. The junction had 0 bases not matched to a gene; V was cut back by 1 base and J by 4 bases. The length of the CDR3 is 13 residues. The CDR3 DNA reads as TGTGCCAGCAGCCAAGGGGACAGCTATGGCTACACCTTC. This gives the protein CASSQGDSYGYTF.

The V gene is TRBV30, the J gene TRBJ1-2, with a tentative D call TRBD1 (6 bases). With 0 bases removed from V and 4 bases from J, the gap between germline ends came to 12 bases. Germline CDR1 GTSNPN, CDR2 SVGIG (reference sequence). The CDR3 is made up of 14 amino acids. For the CDR3, the DNA is TGTGCCTGGAGTGTACAGGGTTGGAGCTATGGCTACACCTTC. Residues: CAWSVQGWSYGYTF.

V gene TRBV19 combines with J gene TRBJ1-2; D is undetermined. CDR1 is LNHDA, CDR2 SQIVND, per germline (reference sequence). V lost 2 bases and J lost 4, with 8 bases in between. CDR3 size: 13 residues. The CDR3 here is CASSISRSYGYTF. The CDR3 nucleotides read TGTGCCAGTAGTATAAGCCGGAGCTATGGCTACACCTTC. Full variable domain (outside the CDR3, taken from reference TRBV19 and TRBJ1-2): DGGITQSPKYLFRKEGQNVTLSCEQNLNHDAMYWYRQDPGQGLRLIYYSQIVNDFQKGDIAEGYSVSREKKESFPLTVTSAQKNPTAFYLCASSISRSYGYTFGSGTRLTVV.